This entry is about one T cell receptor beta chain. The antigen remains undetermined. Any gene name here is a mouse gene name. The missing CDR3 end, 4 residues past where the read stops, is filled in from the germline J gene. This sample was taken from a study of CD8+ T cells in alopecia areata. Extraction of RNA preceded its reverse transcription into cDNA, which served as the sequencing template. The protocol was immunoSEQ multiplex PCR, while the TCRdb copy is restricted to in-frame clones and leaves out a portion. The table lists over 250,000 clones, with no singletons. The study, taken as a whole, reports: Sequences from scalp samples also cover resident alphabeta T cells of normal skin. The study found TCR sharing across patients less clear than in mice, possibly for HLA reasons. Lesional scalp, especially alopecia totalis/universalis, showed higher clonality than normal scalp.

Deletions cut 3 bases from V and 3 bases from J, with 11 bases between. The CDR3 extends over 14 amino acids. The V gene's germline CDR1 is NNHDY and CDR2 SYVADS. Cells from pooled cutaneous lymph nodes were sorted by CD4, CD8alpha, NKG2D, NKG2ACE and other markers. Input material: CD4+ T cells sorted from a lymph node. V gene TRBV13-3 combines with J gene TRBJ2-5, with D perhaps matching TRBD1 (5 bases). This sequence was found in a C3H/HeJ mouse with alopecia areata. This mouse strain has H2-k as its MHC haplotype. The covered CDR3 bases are TGTGCCAGCAGTGCGCAGGGAAGGCAAGAC. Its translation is CASSAQGRQD. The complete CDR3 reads CASSAQGRQDTQYF.